This TCR beta chain is drawn from a study of blood T cell repertoires in COVID-19. This clone was seen a single time. Repertoires were generated with immunoSEQ multiplex PCR, while TCRdb's copy carries only in-frame clones and drops some. The top ten clones hold 39% of a sample with about 80,000 clones, more than 70% of them seen once. Germline loops: CDR1 SGHRS, CDR2 YFSETQ. The V gene lost 4 bases and the J gene lost 4 bases, with 12 bases spanning the gap. There are 14 residues in the CDR3. This receptor was identified in a man at least 80 years old with active or convalescent COVID-19. The sequencing input was peripheral blood. The chain is built from TRBV5-1 and TRBJ1-5; a weak D match, TRBD1 (5 bases). This CDR3 is CASSPGPGNQPQHF. CDR3 nucleotide sequence: TGCGCCAGCAGCCCCGGGCCAGGGAATCAGCCCCAGCATTTT.